This T cell receptor (beta chain) originates from a study of blood T cells in healthy people across ages. Through a sample-barcoded 5' primer and a J-beta primer mix, a second PCR was run for roughly 6 to 12 cycles. Via MiXCR, TCRdb re-called the 5' RACE reads, giving one row per CDR3 protein. The data hold some 880,000 distinct CDR3 sequences, with 35% to 40% observed a single time. With regard to this clonotype: As yet, its antigen is unknown.

Study outcomes and limitations: Both naive CD4+ cell counts and diversity were greater in long-lived donors than in aged donors.

Germline V gives CDR1 SGHTA, CDR2 FQGTGA. V shed 3 bases and J shed 2 bases, with 11 bases lying between them. The CDR3 has 14 amino acids. The V and J genes are TRBV7-3 and TRBJ2-7; D is unclear. The clonotype was recovered from a man younger than 30 in good health. The material sequenced was blood. The CDR3, as DNA: TGTGCCAGCAGCTTCGGTAACGGACCCTACGAGCAGTACTTC. This sequence encodes CASSFGNGPYEQYF.